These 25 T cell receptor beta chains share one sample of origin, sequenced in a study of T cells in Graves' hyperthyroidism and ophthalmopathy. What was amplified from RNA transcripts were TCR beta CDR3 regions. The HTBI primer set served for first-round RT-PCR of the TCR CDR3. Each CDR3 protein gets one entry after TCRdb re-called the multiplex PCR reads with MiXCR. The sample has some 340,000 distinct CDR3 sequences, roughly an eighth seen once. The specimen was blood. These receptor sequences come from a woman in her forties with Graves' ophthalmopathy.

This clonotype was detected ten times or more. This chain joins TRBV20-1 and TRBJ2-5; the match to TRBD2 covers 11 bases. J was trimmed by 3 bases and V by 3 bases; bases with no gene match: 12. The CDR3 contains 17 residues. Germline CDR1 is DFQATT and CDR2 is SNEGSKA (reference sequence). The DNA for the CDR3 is TGCAGTGCTAGCCCCATCCTCGATAGCGGGGGGGAAGAGACCCAGTACTTC. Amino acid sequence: CSASPILDSGGEETQYF.

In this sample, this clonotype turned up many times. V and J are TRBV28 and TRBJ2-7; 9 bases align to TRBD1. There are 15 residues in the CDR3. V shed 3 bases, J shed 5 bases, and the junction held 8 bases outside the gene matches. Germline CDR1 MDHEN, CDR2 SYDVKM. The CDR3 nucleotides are TGTGCCAGCAGTTTTCCCGGACAGGGGTTCAACGAGCAGTACTTC. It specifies CASSFPGQGFNEQYF.

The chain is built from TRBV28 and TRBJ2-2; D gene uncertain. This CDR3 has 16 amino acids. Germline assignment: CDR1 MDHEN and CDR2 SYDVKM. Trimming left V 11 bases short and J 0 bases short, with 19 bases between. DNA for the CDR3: TGTGCCGCAGTTTCCCTCCGCGCCGCGAACACCGGGGAGCTGTTTTTT. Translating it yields CAAVSLRAANTGELFF.

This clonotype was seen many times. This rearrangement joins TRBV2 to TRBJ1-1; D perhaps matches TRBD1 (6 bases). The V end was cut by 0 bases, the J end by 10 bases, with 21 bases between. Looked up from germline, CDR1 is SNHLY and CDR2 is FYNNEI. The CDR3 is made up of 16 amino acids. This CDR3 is CASSEARGGGHARAFF. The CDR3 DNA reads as TGTGCCAGCAGTGAAGCGCGGGGTGGGGGGCACGCAAGAGCTTTCTTT.

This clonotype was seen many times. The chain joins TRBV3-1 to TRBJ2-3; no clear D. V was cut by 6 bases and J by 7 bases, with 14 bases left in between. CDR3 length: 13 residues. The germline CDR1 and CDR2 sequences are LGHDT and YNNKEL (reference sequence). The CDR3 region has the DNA TGTGCCAGCAGTTTCGAGGACGCCCATACGCAGTATTTT. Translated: CASSFEDAHTQYF.

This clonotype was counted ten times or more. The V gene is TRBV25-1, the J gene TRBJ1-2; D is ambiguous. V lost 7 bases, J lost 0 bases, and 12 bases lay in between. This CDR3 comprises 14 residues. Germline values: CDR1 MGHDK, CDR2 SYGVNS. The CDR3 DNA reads TGTGCCAGCATGCGACCGGGCGCTAACTATGGCTACACCTTC. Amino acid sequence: CASMRPGANYGYTF.

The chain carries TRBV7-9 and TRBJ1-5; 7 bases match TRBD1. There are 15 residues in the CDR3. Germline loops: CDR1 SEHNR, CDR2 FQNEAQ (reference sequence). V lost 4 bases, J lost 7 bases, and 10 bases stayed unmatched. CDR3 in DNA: TGTGCCAGCAGCTCGACCCAGGGAGGGGGCCAGCCCCAGCATTTT. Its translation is CASSSTQGGGQPQHF.

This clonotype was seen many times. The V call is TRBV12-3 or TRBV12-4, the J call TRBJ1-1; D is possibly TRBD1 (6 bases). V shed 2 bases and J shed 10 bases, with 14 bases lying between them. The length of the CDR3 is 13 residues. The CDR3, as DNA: TGTGCCAGCAGTTTAAGTCGTGCCAGGGGAGCTTTCTTT. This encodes CASSLSRARGAFF.

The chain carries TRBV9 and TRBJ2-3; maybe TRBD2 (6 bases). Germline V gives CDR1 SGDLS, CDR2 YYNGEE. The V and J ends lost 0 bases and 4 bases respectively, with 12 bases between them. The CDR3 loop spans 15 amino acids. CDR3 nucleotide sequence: TGTGCCAGCAGCGTAGACCAGACTAGTTCAGATACGCAGTATTTT. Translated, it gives CASSVDQTSSDTQYF.

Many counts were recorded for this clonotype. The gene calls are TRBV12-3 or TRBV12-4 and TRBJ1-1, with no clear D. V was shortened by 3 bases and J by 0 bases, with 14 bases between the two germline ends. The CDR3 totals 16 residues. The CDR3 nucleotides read TGTGCCAGCAGTTTCGTCCCCAGCGCGATGAACACTGAAGCTTTCTTT. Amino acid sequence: CASSFVPSAMNTEAFF.

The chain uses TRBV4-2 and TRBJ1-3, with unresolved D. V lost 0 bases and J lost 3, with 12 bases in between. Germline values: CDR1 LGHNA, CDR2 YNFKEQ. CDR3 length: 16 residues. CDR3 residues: CASSQDLDGLGNTIYF. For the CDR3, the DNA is TGTGCCAGCAGCCAAGATCTGGACGGGCTTGGAAACACCATATATTTT.

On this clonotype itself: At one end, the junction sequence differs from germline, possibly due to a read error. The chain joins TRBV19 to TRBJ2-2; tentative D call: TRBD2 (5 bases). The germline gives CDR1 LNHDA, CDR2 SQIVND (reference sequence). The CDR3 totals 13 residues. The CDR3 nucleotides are TGTGCCAGTAGTATAGGGAGCGCCGGGGAGCTGCTTTTT. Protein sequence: CASSIGSAGELLF. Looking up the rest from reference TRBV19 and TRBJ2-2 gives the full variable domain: DGGITQSPKYLFRKEGQNVTLSCEQNLNHDAMYWYRQDPGQGLRLIYYSQIVNDFQKGDIAEGYSVSREKKESFPLTVTSAQKNPTAFYLCASSIGSAGELLFGEGSRLTVL.

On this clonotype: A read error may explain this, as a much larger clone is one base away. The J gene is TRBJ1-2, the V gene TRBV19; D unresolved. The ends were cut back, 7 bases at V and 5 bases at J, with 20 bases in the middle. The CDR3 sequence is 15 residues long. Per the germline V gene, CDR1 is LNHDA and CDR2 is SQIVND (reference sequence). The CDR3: CASTGLTVRPYGYTF. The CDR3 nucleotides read TGTGCCAGTACGGGGTTGACGGTCAGACCATATGGCTACACCTTC.

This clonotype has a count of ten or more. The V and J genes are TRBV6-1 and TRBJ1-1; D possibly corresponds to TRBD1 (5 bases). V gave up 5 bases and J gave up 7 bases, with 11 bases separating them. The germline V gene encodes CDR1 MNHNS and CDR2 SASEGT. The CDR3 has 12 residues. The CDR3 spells CASSYAGLEAFF. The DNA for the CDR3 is TGTGCCAGCAGTTACGCGGGGCTTGAAGCTTTCTTT.

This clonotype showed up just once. The DNA of the CDR3 is TGTGCCAGCAGCTTAGACTCGGGTTTCAATGAGCAGTTCTTC. Its protein is CASSLDSGFNEQFF. The V and J genes are TRBV11-2 and TRBJ2-1, with D hard to call. The CDR3 is 14 residues long. V was shortened by 0 bases and J by 6 bases, with 9 bases between the two germline ends. Germline V CDR1 and CDR2: SGHAT, FQNNGV.

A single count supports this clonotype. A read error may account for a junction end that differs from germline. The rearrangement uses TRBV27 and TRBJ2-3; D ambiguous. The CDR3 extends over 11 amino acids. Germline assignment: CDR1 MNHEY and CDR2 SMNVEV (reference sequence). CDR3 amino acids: CAGSLSDTQYF. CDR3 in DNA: TGTGCCGGCAGTTTATCAGATACGCAGTATTTT.

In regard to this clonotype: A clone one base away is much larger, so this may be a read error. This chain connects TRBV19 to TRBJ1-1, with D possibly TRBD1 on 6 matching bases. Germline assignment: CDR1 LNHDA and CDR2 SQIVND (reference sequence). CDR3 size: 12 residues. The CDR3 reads CASRGPNTEAFF. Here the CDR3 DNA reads TGTGCATCTCGGGGGCCGAACACTGAAGCTTTCTTT. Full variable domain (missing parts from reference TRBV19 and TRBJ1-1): DGGITQSPKYLFRKEGQNVTLSCEQNLNHDAMYWYRQDPGQGLRLIYYSQIVNDFQKGDIAEGYSVSREKKESFPLTVTSAQKNPTAFYLCASRGPNTEAFFGQGTRLTVV.

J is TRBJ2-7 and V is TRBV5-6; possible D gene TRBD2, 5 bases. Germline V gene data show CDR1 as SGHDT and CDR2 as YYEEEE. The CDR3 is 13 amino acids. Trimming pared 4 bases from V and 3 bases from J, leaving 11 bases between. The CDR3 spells CASSPEGYYEQYF. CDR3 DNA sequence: TGTGCCAGCAGCCCTGAGGGTTACTACGAGCAGTACTTC.

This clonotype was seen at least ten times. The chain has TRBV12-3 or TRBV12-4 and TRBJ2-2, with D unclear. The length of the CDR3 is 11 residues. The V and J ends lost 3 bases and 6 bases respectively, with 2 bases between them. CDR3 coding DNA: TGTGCCAGCAGTTTCCCCGGGGAGCTGTTTTTT. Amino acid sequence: CASSFPGELFF.

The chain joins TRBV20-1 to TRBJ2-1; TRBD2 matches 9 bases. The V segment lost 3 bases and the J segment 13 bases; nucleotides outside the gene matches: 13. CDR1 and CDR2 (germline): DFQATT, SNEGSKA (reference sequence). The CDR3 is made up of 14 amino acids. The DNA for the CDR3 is TGCAGTGCTAGGCCCGGCGGGAGGGGGGAGACCCAGTTCTTC. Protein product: CSARPGGRGETQFF.

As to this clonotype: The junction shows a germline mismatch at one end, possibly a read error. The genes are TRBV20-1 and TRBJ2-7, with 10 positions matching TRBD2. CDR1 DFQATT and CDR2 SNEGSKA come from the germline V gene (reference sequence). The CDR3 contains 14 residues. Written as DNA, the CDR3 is TGCAGTGCTCCAACTAGCGGGATTCTCAACGAGCAGCACTTC. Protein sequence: CSAPTSGILNEQHF.

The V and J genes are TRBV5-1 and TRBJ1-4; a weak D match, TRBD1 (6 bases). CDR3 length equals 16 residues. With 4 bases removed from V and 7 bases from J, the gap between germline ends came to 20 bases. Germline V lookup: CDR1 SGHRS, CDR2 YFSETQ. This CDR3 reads CASSPSGGLDSEKLFF. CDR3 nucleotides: TGCGCCAGCAGCCCTTCGGGGGGCTTGGATTCTGAAAAACTGTTTTTT.

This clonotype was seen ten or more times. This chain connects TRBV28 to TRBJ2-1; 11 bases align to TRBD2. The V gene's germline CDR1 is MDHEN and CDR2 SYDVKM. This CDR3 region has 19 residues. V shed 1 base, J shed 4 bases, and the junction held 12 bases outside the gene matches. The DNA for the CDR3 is TGTGCCAGCAGTTTATTAGGGCTGACTAGCGGGGCCAGTTACAATGAGCAGTTCTTC. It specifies CASSLLGLTSGASYNEQFF.

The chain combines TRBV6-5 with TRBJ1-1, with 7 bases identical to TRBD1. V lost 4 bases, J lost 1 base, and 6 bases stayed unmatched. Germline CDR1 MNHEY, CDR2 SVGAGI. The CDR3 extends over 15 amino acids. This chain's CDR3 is CASSSPGQQNTEAFF. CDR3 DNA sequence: TGTGCCAGCAGTTCCCCGGGACAGCAGAACACTGAAGCTTTCTTT.

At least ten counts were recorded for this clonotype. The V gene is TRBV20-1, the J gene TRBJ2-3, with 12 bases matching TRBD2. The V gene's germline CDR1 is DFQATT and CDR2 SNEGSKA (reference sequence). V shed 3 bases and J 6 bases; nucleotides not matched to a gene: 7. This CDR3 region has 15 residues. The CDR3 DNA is TGCAGTGCTAGTGCTCTAGCGGGAGGGCCCGATACGCAGTATTTT. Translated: CSASALAGGPDTQYF.